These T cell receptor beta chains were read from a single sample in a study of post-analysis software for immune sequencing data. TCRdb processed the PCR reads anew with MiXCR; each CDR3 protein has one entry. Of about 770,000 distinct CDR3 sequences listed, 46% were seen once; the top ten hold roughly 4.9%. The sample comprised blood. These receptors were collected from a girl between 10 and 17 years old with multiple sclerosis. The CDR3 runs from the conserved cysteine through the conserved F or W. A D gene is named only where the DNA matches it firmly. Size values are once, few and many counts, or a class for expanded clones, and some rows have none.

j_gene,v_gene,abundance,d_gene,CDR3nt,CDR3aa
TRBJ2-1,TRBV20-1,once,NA,TGCAGTGCTGCGTTTAGCTCCTACAATGAGCAGTTCTTC,CSAAFSSYNEQFF
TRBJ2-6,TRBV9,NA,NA,TGTGCCAGCAGCGCCTCCTCTGGGGCCAACGTCCTGACTTTC,CASSASSGANVLTF
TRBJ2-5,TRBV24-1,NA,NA,TGTGCCACCAGTGAATTCGGGGCCCCAGGGACCCAGTACTTC,CATSEFGAPGTQYF
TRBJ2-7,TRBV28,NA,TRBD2,TGTGCCAGCAGACCGACTAGCGGGAGATTTCACGAGCAGTACTTC,CASRPTSGRFHEQYF
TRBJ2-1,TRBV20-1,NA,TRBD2,TGCAGTGCTAGTAATTCCAACTATAGCGGGAGGGCGGATGAGCAGTTCTTC,CSASNSNYSGRADEQFF
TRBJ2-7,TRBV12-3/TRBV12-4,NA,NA,TGTGCCAGCAGGCGCGCGGGACTCCAGAAAGAGCAGTACTTC,CASRRAGLQKEQYF
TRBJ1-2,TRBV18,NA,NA,TGTGCCAGCTCACGGATAGCGCTGTCAACGGACTATGGCTACACCTTC,CASSRIALSTDYGYTF
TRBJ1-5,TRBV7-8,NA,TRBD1,TGTGCCAGCAGCCAAACAGGGGGCCCGGGACAGCCCCAGCATTTT,CASSQTGGPGQPQHF
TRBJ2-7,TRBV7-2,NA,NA,TGTGCCTCCCGTGGCGGATACGAGCAGTACTTC,CASRGGYEQYF
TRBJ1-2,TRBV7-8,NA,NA,TGTGCCAGCAGCCTTGGTCCCACCAGGGTCGGCTACACCTTC,CASSLGPTRVGYTF
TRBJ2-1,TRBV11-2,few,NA,TGTGCCAGCAGCTCCGGACCAGCGGGGACATACAATGAGCAGTTCTTC,CASSSGPAGTYNEQFF
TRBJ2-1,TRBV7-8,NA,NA,TGTGCCAGCAGGCCTCGGTTGGAGCATGCCTACAATGAGCAGTTCTTC,CASRPRLEHAYNEQFF
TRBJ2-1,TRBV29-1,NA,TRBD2,TGCAGCGTTGATGGGGGACTAGCAAGCTCCTACAATGAGCAGTTCTTC,CSVDGGLASSYNEQFF
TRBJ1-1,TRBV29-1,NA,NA,TGCAGCGTTGCAGGGGCCGGGGGCACTGAAGCTTTCTTT,CSVAGAGGTEAFF
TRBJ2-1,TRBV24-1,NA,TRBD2,TGTGCCACCAGTGGGGGGGGGAGAGCGAGCTCCTACAATGAGCAGTTCTTC,CATSGGGRASSYNEQFF
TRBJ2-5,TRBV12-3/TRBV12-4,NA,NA,TGTGCCAGCAGTTTGTTGGCACGGGAGACCCAGTACTTC,CASSLLARETQYF
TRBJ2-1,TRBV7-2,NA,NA,TGTGCCAGCAGCTCCTCATGGGTCTCCTACAATGAGCAGTTCTTC,CASSSSWVSYNEQFF
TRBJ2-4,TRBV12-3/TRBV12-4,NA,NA,TGTGCCAGCAGTTTATACGGAGAACTAGCCAAAAACATTCAGTACTTC,CASSLYGELAKNIQYF
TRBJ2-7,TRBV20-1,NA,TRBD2,TGCAGTGCTAGAAACTGGACACGCGGACTAGCGGGAGTACCGGGGTGGTACGAGCAGTACTTC,CSARNWTRGLAGVPGWYEQYF
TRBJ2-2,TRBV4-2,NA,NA,TGTGCCAGCAGCCAAGGCCCGCGGGGCGCGAACACCGGGGAGCTGTTTTTT,CASSQGPRGANTGELFF
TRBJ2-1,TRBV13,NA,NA,TGTGCCAGCAGCCTACCCGGAGGCGATGAGCAGTTCTTC,CASSLPGGDEQFF
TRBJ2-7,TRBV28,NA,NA,TGTGCCAGCAGTTTACTTTCGGGGTTCGAGCAGTACTTC,CASSLLSGFEQYF
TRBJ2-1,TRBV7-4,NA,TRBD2,TGTGCCAGCAGCTTCTCCGGGACTAGCGGGAGAGATGAGCAGTTCTTC,CASSFSGTSGRDEQFF
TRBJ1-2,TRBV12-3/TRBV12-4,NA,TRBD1,TGTGCCAGCAGAACGACAGGGAGTGACTATGGCTACACCTTC,CASRTTGSDYGYTF
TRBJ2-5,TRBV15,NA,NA,TGTGCCACCAGCAGCGGCAGGGCCGCCCCGTACTTC,CATSSGRAAPYF
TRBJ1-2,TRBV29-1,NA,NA,TGCAGCGTTGAAGCGGCAGGGAGAGGCTACACCTTC,CSVEAAGRGYTF
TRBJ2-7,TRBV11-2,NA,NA,TGTGCCAGCAGCTTAACCCGCGCAGGGCTACTGTTCCCGACCTACGAGCAGTACTTC,CASSLTRAGLLFPTYEQYF
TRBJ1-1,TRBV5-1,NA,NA,TGCGCCAGCAGCTTGGAGGACAACATGAACACTGAAGCTTTCTTT,CASSLEDNMNTEAFF
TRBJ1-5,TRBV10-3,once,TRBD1,TGTGCCATCAGTGATACGGGACAGGGGGTACATCAGCCCCAGCATTTT,CAISDTGQGVHQPQHF
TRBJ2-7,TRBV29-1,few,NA,TGCAGCGTTGAAGGGGCGAGGGAGCAGTACTTC,CSVEGAREQYF
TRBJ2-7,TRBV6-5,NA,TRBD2,TGTGCCAGCAGCACCCTAGCGGGAGAGCAGTACTTC,CASSTLAGEQYF
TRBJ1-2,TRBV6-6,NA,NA,TGTGCCAGCATCGGGAATGGCTACACCTTC,CASIGNGYTF
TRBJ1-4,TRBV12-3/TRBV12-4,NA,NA,TGTGCCAGCAGTTTTGGGACTGCAGCTGAAAAACTGTTTTTT,CASSFGTAAEKLFF
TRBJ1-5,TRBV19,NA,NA,TGTGCCAGTAGTAGGGGACCCGACGGGCAGCCCCAGCATTTT,CASSRGPDGQPQHF
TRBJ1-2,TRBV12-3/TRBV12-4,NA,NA,TGTGCCAGCAGCCCAGTTTTGGAGAGTACTTTCAACTATGGCTACACCTTC,CASSPVLESTFNYGYTF
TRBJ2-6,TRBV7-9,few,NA,TGTGCCAGCACCCTGGGGACCGGGGCCAACGTCCTGACTTTC,CASTLGTGANVLTF
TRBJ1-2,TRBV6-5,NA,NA,TGTGCCAGCTCCGACGAGGGGTGGGGCTACACCTTC,CASSDEGWGYTF
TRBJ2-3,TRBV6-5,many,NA,TGTGCCAGCAGTAGCTCAGATACGCAGTATTTT,CASSSSDTQYF
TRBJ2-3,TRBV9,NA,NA,TGTGCCAGCAGCGCCGATACCTATACGCAGTATTTT,CASSADTYTQYF
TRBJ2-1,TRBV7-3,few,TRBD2,TGTGCCAGCAGCATAGCGGGAGGGCCTATTAGCAATGAGCAGTTCTTC,CASSIAGGPISNEQFF
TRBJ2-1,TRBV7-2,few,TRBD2,TGTGCCAGCAGCTTTAGCGGGAGGGGGAACAATGAGCAGTTCTTC,CASSFSGRGNNEQFF
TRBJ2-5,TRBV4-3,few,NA,TGCGCCAGCAGCCAAGATAGGGTCAGTTCGGGGACCCAGTACTTC,CASSQDRVSSGTQYF
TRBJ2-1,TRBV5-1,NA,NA,TGCGCCAGCAGCTCGTCAACGACCGGGGAACTAGCATCCCCGCAGTTCTTC,CASSSSTTGELASPQFF
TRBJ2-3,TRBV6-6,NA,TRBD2,TGTGCCAGCAGTCCCAAGACTAGCGGGTGGACAACCCAGTATTTT,CASSPKTSGWTTQYF
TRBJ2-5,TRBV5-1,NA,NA,TGCGCCAGCAGCTTGAGCAGGACACAAGAGACCCAGTACTTC,CASSLSRTQETQYF
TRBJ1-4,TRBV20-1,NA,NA,TGCAGCGCCAGGAAAGGGAATGAAAAACTGTTTTTT,CSARKGNEKLFF
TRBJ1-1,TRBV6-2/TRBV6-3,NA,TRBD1,TGTGCCAGCAGTTACCCCGGGACAGCGAGGATTGAAGCTTTCTTT,CASSYPGTARIEAFF
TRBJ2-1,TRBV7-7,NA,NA,TGTGCTAGCAGCTTAGACAACCACAATGAGCAGTTCTTC,CASSLDNHNEQFF
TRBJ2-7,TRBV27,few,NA,TGTGCCAGCAGTTTATTCCCGGACAGCGGGACACTCTACGAGCAGTACTTC,CASSLFPDSGTLYEQYF
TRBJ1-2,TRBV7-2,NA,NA,TGTGCCAGCAGCTTAGCCGGTCTGACACCGGGCTACACCTTC,CASSLAGLTPGYTF